This TCR beta chain was identified during a study of OX40 agonist ivuxolimab in advanced cancers. Broader study findings: Some nonresponders also had low normalized T-cell clonal expansion. No determination was made of the antigen specificity of the expanded peripheral T cells.

The junction had 3 bases not matched to a gene; V was cut back by 0 bases and J by 2 bases. The germline V gene has CDR1 LNHNV and CDR2 YYDKDF (reference sequence). CDR3 length equals 15 residues. The table came from immunoSEQ multiplex PCR; TCRdb's copy has only in-frame clones and leaves some out. This sample has about 91,000 clones; more than 75% occur once, and the top ten carry around 1.8%. This clone occurred a few times. The antigen is not known. The receptor was derived from an adult with an advanced solid tumor such as melanoma, head and neck, liver or kidney cancer. Here the sequenced sample was CD4+ or CD8+ T cells sorted from blood, taken in a trial of the OX40 agonist ivuxolimab. V and J are TRBV15 and TRBJ1-2; 7 positions match TRBD1. The CDR3 sequence is CATSRDRGKNYGYTF. DNA of the CDR3: TGTGCCACCAGCAGAGACAGGGGGAAGAACTATGGCTACACCTTC. Looking up the rest from reference TRBV15 and TRBJ1-2 gives the full variable domain: DAMVIQNPRYQVTQFGKPVTLSCSQTLNHNVMYWYQQKSSQAPKLLFHYYDKDFNNEADTPDNFQSRRPNTSFCFLDIRSPGLGDTAMYLCATSRDRGKNYGYTFGSGTRLTVV.